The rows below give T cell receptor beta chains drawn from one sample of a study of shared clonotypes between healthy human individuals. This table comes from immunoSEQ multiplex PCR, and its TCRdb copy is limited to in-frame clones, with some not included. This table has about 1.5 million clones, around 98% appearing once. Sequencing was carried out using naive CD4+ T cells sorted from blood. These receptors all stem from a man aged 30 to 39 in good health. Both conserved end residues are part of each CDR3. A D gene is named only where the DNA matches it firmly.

DNA: TGTGCCAGCAGCTTAGGCGCAGGGTTGGGCAATCAGCCCCAGCATTTT; CDR3: CASSLGAGLGNQPQHF; V: TRBV7-8; J: TRBJ1-5; D: -
DNA: TGTGCCAGCAGTTTAGCCGGACCCTTCGGAACAGATACGCAGTATTTT; CDR3: CASSLAGPFGTDTQYF; V: TRBV28; J: TRBJ2-3; D: -
DNA: TGTGCCAGCAGCTTATTAGGAATGTACAATGAGCAGTTCTTC; CDR3: CASSLLGMYNEQFF; V: TRBV7-8; J: TRBJ2-1; D: -
DNA: TGTGCCTGGAGTGTAGTCTCAGTTCTCTGGAGAGGCTACACCTTC; CDR3: CAWSVVSVLWRGYTF; V: TRBV30; J: TRBJ1-2; D: -
DNA: TGTGCCAGCAGCGTGACAGGGATGGGGACCGGGGAGCTGTTTTTT; CDR3: CASSVTGMGTGELFF; V: TRBV9; J: TRBJ2-2; D: TRBD1
DNA: TGCGCCAGCAGCCAAGTCGGGGTAGATACGCAGTATTTT; CDR3: CASSQVGVDTQYF; V: TRBV4-1; J: TRBJ2-3; D: -
DNA: TGTGCCAGCAGCCAGACAGGGGCTCCTGGAAACACCATATATTTT; CDR3: CASSQTGAPGNTIYF; V: TRBV11-2; J: TRBJ1-3; D: TRBD1
DNA: TGTGCCAGCAGTGAACAAGGGCCGCCCCAAGAGACCCAGTACTTC; CDR3: CASSEQGPPQETQYF; V: TRBV2; J: TRBJ2-5; D: -
DNA: TGTGCCAGCAAACCACTTAGCGGGAGGCAAAAGAACACCGGGGAGCTGTTTTTT; CDR3: CASKPLSGRQKNTGELFF; V: TRBV28; J: TRBJ2-2; D: TRBD2
DNA: TGCGCCAGCAGCTTGGAGGGCAGGGTTCTTTCGAATGAGCAGTTCTTC; CDR3: CASSLEGRVLSNEQFF; V: TRBV5-1; J: TRBJ2-1; D: -
DNA: TGTGCCAGCAGCCAAAGCTACGAGACCCAGTACTTC; CDR3: CASSQSYETQYF; V: TRBV7-8; J: TRBJ2-5; D: -
DNA: TGTGCCAGCAGCCATAGACTAGCGGGGTACAATGAGCAGTTCTTC; CDR3: CASSHRLAGYNEQFF; V: TRBV7-2; J: TRBJ2-1; D: TRBD2
DNA: TGTGCCAGCAGCGGAGACAGGGTATCCTACGAGCAGTACTTC; CDR3: CASSGDRVSYEQYF; V: TRBV7-8; J: TRBJ2-7; D: TRBD1
DNA: TGTGCCAGCACCCGGGACGTCGTCGACTATGGCTACACCTTC; CDR3: CASTRDVVDYGYTF; V: TRBV7-9; J: TRBJ1-2; D: -
DNA: TGTGCCAGCAGCTTACAGACAGGGGCTAGCAATCAGCCCCAGCATTTT; CDR3: CASSLQTGASNQPQHF; V: TRBV7-2; J: TRBJ1-5; D: TRBD1
DNA: TGCGCCAGCAGCCTGAACGCGGACACAGATACGCAGTATTTT; CDR3: CASSLNADTDTQYF; V: TRBV5-1; J: TRBJ2-3; D: -
DNA: TGTGCCAGCAGCTTAGGGGGGACAGGGAACACTGAAGCTTTCTTT; CDR3: CASSLGGTGNTEAFF; V: TRBV7-2; J: TRBJ1-1; D: TRBD1
DNA: TGTGCCAGCAGTGAATCCGACTACGAGCAGTACTTC; CDR3: CASSESDYEQYF; V: TRBV6-1; J: TRBJ2-7; D: -